A selection of T cell receptor beta chains follows, all from one sample in a study of blood T cells in healthy people across ages. Via MiXCR, TCRdb re-called the 5' RACE reads, giving one row per CDR3 protein. Of 1.5 million to 2 million distinct CDR3 sequences in the sample, 28% were seen once. The material sequenced was blood. The receptors shown here come from a woman aged 25 to 45 in good health. Each CDR3 is given with its conserved first and last residue. A D gene is named only where the DNA matches it firmly. The size field is filled for only some rows; it gives once, few, many or a size class.

V: TRBV7-9; size: .; J: TRBJ2-7; D: .; DNA: TGTGCCAGCAGCTTAGACCCCACTCAGTACGAGCAGTACTTC; CDR3: CASSLDPTQYEQYF
V: TRBV2; size: few; J: TRBJ2-7; D: .; DNA: TGTGCCAGCAGTGGGGTCAGCCACGAGCAGTACTTC; CDR3: CASSGVSHEQYF
V: TRBV20-1; size: .; J: TRBJ2-7; D: TRBD2; DNA: TGCAGTGCCACCTCGACGCGGGGGGGTTTCGAGCAGTACTTC; CDR3: CSATSTRGGFEQYF
V: TRBV5-1; size: once; J: TRBJ2-1; D: TRBD2; DNA: TGCGCCAGCAGCTTGGCGACTAGCGGGAGTATCGATGAGCAGTTCTTC; CDR3: CASSLATSGSIDEQFF
V: TRBV10-3; size: .; J: TRBJ1-1; D: .; DNA: TGTGCCATCAGTGGGACCGGGAGGATGACTGAAGCTTTCTTT; CDR3: CAISGTGRMTEAFF
V: TRBV9; size: .; J: TRBJ2-5; D: TRBD2; DNA: TGTGCCAGCAGCGTAGCCAGCGGGGGGACTCAAGAGACCCAGTACTTC; CDR3: CASSVASGGTQETQYF
V: TRBV20-1; size: .; J: TRBJ2-7; D: .; DNA: TGCAGTGCCCCTGGTAAGGGAGACGAGCAGTACTTC; CDR3: CSAPGKGDEQYF
V: TRBV11-3; size: once; J: TRBJ2-2; D: TRBD2; DNA: TGTGCCAGCAGCATTAGCGGGAGAGGTGACGCCGGGGAGCTGTTTTTT; CDR3: CASSISGRGDAGELFF
V: TRBV5-5; size: .; J: TRBJ1-1; D: .; DNA: TGTGCCAGCAGCTTGGAGTGGATGAACACTGAAGCTTTCTTT; CDR3: CASSLEWMNTEAFF
V: TRBV20-1; size: once; J: TRBJ1-2; D: TRBD1; DNA: TGCAGTGCTAGCGAAGGGACAGAGGGAAACACCTTC; CDR3: CSASEGTEGNTF
V: TRBV7-2; size: .; J: TRBJ2-2; D: .; DNA: TGTGCCAGCAGCTTAGTAGGGATGAACACCGGGGAGCTGTTTTTT; CDR3: CASSLVGMNTGELFF
V: TRBV30; size: .; J: TRBJ1-2; D: .; DNA: TGTGCCTGGAGTGATGGGTTTGGCTCGGGGAACTATGGCTACACCTTC; CDR3: CAWSDGFGSGNYGYTF
V: TRBV12-3/TRBV12-4; size: few; J: TRBJ2-7; D: TRBD2; DNA: TGTGCCTGCCGGACTAGCGGAAGCTCCTACAATGAGCAGTACTTC; CDR3: CACRTSGSSYNEQYF
V: TRBV6-2/TRBV6-3; size: few; J: TRBJ1-5; D: TRBD1; DNA: TGTGCCAGCAGGCGACAGGGATATAGCAATCAGCCCCAGCATTTT; CDR3: CASRRQGYSNQPQHF
V: TRBV7-2; size: .; J: TRBJ2-5; D: .; DNA: TGTGCCAGCAGCCCCCTTTCCGGCCCCCAAGAGACCCAGTACTTC; CDR3: CASSPLSGPQETQYF
V: TRBV7-9; size: .; J: TRBJ2-1; D: TRBD2; DNA: TGTGCCAGCAGCTTAGCTGGCGGGAGGGCCGAGAATGAGCAGTTCTTC; CDR3: CASSLAGGRAENEQFF
V: TRBV10-3; size: many; J: TRBJ2-1; D: .; DNA: TGTGCCATCAGTGAGTCAGGACCCAACAATGAGCAGTTCTTC; CDR3: CAISESGPNNEQFF
V: TRBV7-9; size: many; J: TRBJ2-7; D: TRBD2; DNA: TGTGCCAGCAGCCCTCCGGGGGGGCAGGAGCAGTACTTC; CDR3: CASSPPGGQEQYF
V: TRBV5-1; size: few; J: TRBJ2-5; D: .; DNA: TGCGCCAGCACAGGTCGGGGCAAACAAGAGACCCAGTACTTC; CDR3: CASTGRGKQETQYF
V: TRBV29-1; size: .; J: TRBJ2-3; D: TRBD2; DNA: TGCAGCGTTGGGGAGGGCGGGATCGGAACAGATACGCAGTATTTT; CDR3: CSVGEGGIGTDTQYF
V: TRBV28; size: few; J: TRBJ2-1; D: .; DNA: TGTGCCAGCAGTTATCGGAGGGGGAGTAGCTCCTACAATGAGCAGTTCTTC; CDR3: CASSYRRGSSSYNEQFF
V: TRBV20-1; size: few; J: TRBJ2-1; D: .; DNA: TGCAGTGCTAGAGTTATGTCCCAGGGAGGTGAGCAGTTCTTC; CDR3: CSARVMSQGGEQFF
V: TRBV5-1; size: few; J: TRBJ2-1; D: .; DNA: TGCGCCAGCAGCTTACGGGAGTATCTTGAGCAGTTCTTC; CDR3: CASSLREYLEQFF
V: TRBV7-9; size: few; J: TRBJ2-5; D: TRBD2; DNA: TGTGCCAGCAGCCCACCCTATAGCGGGAGCGGGGAGACCCAGTACTTC; CDR3: CASSPPYSGSGETQYF
V: TRBV2; size: many; J: TRBJ2-7; D: .; DNA: TGTGCCAGCAATCGTATTAGCGAGACCGAGCAGTACTTC; CDR3: CASNRISETEQYF
V: TRBV3-1; size: .; J: TRBJ2-1; D: .; DNA: TGTGCCAGCAGCCCCGGGACTCCCTATGAGCAGTTCTTC; CDR3: CASSPGTPYEQFF
V: TRBV5-1; size: .; J: TRBJ2-4; D: TRBD1; DNA: TGCGCCAGCAGCTTGGCGAAAACAGAGTACGGGACAGGGGGCAGTGAGCAGTACTTC; CDR3: CASSLAKTEYGTGGSEQYF
V: TRBV7-2; size: many; J: TRBJ1-2; D: .; DNA: TGTGCCAGCAGCTTAAGAGATTCTCGTGGCTACACCTTC; CDR3: CASSLRDSRGYTF
V: TRBV20-1; size: .; J: TRBJ2-3; D: TRBD2; DNA: TGCAGTGCGAATAGCGGGGGGGCCACAGATACGCAGTATTTT; CDR3: CSANSGGATDTQYF
V: TRBV4-2; size: .; J: TRBJ2-2; D: TRBD2; DNA: TGTGCCAGCAGCCAAGAACTAGCGGGAGTTAACACCGGGGAGCTGTTTTTT; CDR3: CASSQELAGVNTGELFF
V: TRBV29-1; size: .; J: TRBJ2-7; D: TRBD1; DNA: TGCAGCGTTGGAACAGGGGGCGAGCAGTACTTC; CDR3: CSVGTGGEQYF
V: TRBV9; size: .; J: TRBJ2-2; D: TRBD2; DNA: TGTGCCAGCAGCCCCTCGGGGAGCGGGAGGGCTGAGCTGTTTTTT; CDR3: CASSPSGSGRAELFF
V: TRBV4-3; size: .; J: TRBJ1-2; D: .; DNA: TGCGCCAGCAGCCTGACCCCAGGGGCCTCTAACTATGACTACACCTTC; CDR3: CASSLTPGASNYDYTF